Detailed here is one TCR beta chain. With a much larger clone just one base away, this may be a read error. This entry is derived from a study of breast tumors, draining lymph nodes, adjacent tissues. The CDR3 has 14 residues. Per germline, CDR1 SEHNR and CDR2 FQNEAQ (reference sequence). Trimming stripped 4 bases from V and 5 bases from J, with 14 bases between. Samples came from axillary lymph nodes draining the breast cancer. TCRdb re-called the multiplex PCR reads through MiXCR, storing one row per CDR3 protein. Among about 130,000 distinct CDR3 sequences listed, 15% to 20% were seen once. The chain is built from TRBV7-9 and TRBJ2-5; D call uncertain. The TCR sequence derives from a female donor with breast cancer. Some clones in this sample may be carry-over from other donors' samples. Sequenced material: axillary lymph node tissue. CDR3 amino acids: CASSSYKSVETQYF. CDR3 DNA sequence: TGTGCCAGCAGCTCGTATAAATCCGTGGAGACCCAGTACTTC. Full variable domain (rest looked up from reference TRBV7-9 and TRBJ2-5): DTGVSQNPRHKITKRGQNVTFRCDPISEHNRLYWYRQTLGQGPEFLTYFQNEAQLEKSRLLSDRFSAERPKGSFSTLEIQRTEQGDSAMYLCASSSYKSVETQYFGPGTRLLVL.